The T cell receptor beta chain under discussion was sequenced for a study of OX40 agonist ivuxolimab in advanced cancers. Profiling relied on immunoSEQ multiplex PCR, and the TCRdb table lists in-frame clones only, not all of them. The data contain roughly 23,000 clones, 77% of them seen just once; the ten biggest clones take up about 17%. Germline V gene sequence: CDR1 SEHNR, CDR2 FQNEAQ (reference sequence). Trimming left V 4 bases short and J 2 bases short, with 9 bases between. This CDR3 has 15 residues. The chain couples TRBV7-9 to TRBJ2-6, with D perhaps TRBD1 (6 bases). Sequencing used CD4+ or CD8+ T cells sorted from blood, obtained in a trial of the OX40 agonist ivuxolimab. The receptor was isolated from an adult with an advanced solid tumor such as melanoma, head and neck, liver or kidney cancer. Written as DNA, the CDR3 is TGTGCCAGCAGCTCAGGGGACACTGGGGCCAACGTCCTGACTTTC. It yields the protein CASSSGDTGANVLTF. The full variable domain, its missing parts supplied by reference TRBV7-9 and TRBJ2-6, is DTGVSQNPRHKITKRGQNVTFRCDPISEHNRLYWYRQTLGQGPEFLTYFQNEAQLEKSRLLSDRFSAERPKGSFSTLEIQRTEQGDSAMYLCASSSGDTGANVLTFGAGSRLTVL.